The 16 T cell receptor beta chains reported below all come from one sample, sequenced in a study of OX40 agonist ivuxolimab in advanced cancers. Assay used: immunoSEQ multiplex PCR; TCRdb lists only in-frame clones, some missing. The data contain about 96,000 clones, 90% of them seen just once; the ten biggest clones take up around 1.5%. The sample was CD4+ or CD8+ T cells sorted from blood, taken in a trial of the OX40 agonist ivuxolimab. Receptors originate from an adult with an advanced solid tumor such as melanoma, head and neck, liver or kidney cancer.

The J gene is TRBJ2-7, the V gene TRBV6-5; maybe TRBD2 (5 bases). The CDR3 covers 13 residues. CDR1 is MNHEY and CDR2 is SVGAGI in the germline V gene. Trimming pared 3 bases from V and 7 bases from J, leaving 13 bases between. This chain's CDR3 is CASSYLRSGEQYF. CDR3 DNA sequence: TGTGCCAGCAGTTATCTAAGGTCGGGGGAGCAGTACTTC.

The V call is TRBV7-6, the J call TRBJ2-5, with 12 nucleotides matching TRBD2. This CDR3 has 16 amino acids. The V segment lost 5 bases and the J segment 4 bases; nucleotides outside the gene matches: 8. Germline V gene data show CDR1 as SGHVS and CDR2 as FNYEAQ. CDR3 sequence (DNA): TGTGCCAGCAGCCCAAGACTAGCGGGAGCCCCAGAGACCCAGTACTTC. Translated: CASSPRLAGAPETQYF.

The chain recombines TRBV7-2 with TRBJ2-6, with D perhaps matching TRBD2 (6 bases). CDR1 and CDR2 (germline): SGHTA, FQGNSA. The V and J ends lost 0 bases and 0 bases respectively, with 9 bases between them. The CDR3 consists of 17 residues. Here the CDR3 DNA reads TGTGCCAGCAGCTTAGCGCGGAGGGCCTCTGGGGCCAACGTCCTGACTTTC. Amino acids: CASSLARRASGANVLTF. Full variable domain (rest looked up from reference TRBV7-2 and TRBJ2-6): GAGVSQSPSNKVTEKGKDVELRCDPISGHTALYWYRQSLGQGLEFLIYFQGNSAPDKSGLPSDRFSAERTGGSVSTLTIQRTQQEDSAVYLCASSLARRASGANVLTFGAGSRLTVL.

The chain employs TRBV7-2 and TRBJ1-5; possibly TRBD1 for D (6 bases). The length of the CDR3 is 14 residues. Trimming cost V 5 bases and J 4 bases, with 12 bases left between them. Germline V gene data show CDR1 as SGHTA and CDR2 as FQGNSA. The CDR3 loop is CASSPRGGNQPQHF. CDR3 bases: TGTGCCAGCAGCCCTAGAGGGGGTAATCAGCCCCAGCATTTT.

This chain links TRBV19 with TRBJ2-2, with TRBD1 identical over 9 bases. This CDR3 comprises 15 residues. V lost 3 bases to trimming and J lost 3 bases; unmatched junction nucleotides: 2. Germline assignment: CDR1 LNHDA and CDR2 SQIVND (reference sequence). The CDR3 sequence is CASSMDRGYTGELFF. The CDR3 coding sequence is TGTGCCAGTAGTATGGACAGGGGATACACCGGGGAGCTGTTTTTT.

Of note for this clone: A much larger clone is a single base away; this may be a read error. The V and J genes are TRBV11-3 and TRBJ2-2, with D hard to call. The CDR3 has 13 amino acids. V was cut by 1 base and J by 0 bases, with 0 bases left in between. Germline V lookup: CDR1 SGHNT, CDR2 YENEEA. The CDR3 DNA is TGTGCCAGCAGCTTAGCGAACACCGGGGAGCTGTTTTTT. This codes for CASSLANTGELFF.

The chain recombines TRBV11-2 with TRBJ1-5, with TRBD1 matching over 9 bases. J lost 4 bases, V lost 5 bases, and 6 bases had no gene match. Looked up from germline, CDR1 is SGHAT and CDR2 is FQNNGV. CDR3 size: 15 residues. CDR3 region: CASSKGQGINQPQHF. The CDR3 region has the DNA TGTGCCAGCAGCAAGGGACAGGGCATTAATCAGCCCCAGCATTTT.

The chain uses TRBV28 and TRBJ2-7, with 7 nucleotides matching TRBD1. This CDR3 is built from 14 residues. The V segment lost 10 bases and the J segment 7 bases; nucleotides outside the gene matches: 16. The germline CDR1 and CDR2 sequences are MDHEN and SYDVKM. The CDR3 coding sequence is TGTGCCATTTCGACGACAGGGAAGAGGTGGGAGCAGTACTTC. Translating gives CAISTTGKRWEQYF.

The chain uses TRBV10-3 and TRBJ2-2; D is undetermined. The CDR3 extends over 12 amino acids. CDR1 is ENHRY, CDR2 SYGVKD, per germline. V lost 6 bases to trimming and J lost 3 bases, with 5 bases between them. CDR3 loop: CAIRDDTGELFF. In DNA form, the CDR3 reads TGTGCCATCAGGGATGACACCGGGGAGCTGTTTTTT.

CDR3 sequence (DNA): TGTGCCAGCACCGATAATTTCTGGGATACGCAGTATTTT. This sequence encodes CASTDNFWDTQYF. This chain uses TRBV11-3 with TRBJ2-3; D unresolved. The V gene lost 7 bases and the J gene lost 6 bases, with 14 bases spanning the gap. There are 13 residues in the CDR3. Looked up from germline, CDR1 is SGHNT and CDR2 is YENEEA. The full variable domain, rest sourced from reference TRBV11-3 and TRBJ2-3, is EAGVVQSPRYKIIEKKQPVAFWCNPISGHNTLYWYLQNLGQGPELLIRYENEEAVDDSQLPKDRFSAERLKGVDSTLKIQPAELGDSAVYLCASTDNFWDTQYFGPGTRLTVL.

This chain uses TRBV18 with TRBJ1-2; TRBD1 agrees at 10 bases. CDR1 and CDR2 (germline): KGHSH, LQKENI. The V segment lost 3 bases and the J segment 8 bases; nucleotides outside the gene matches: 6. This CDR3 is built from 14 residues. The CDR3 spells CASSPGTGARGYTF. CDR3 sequence (DNA): TGTGCCAGCTCACCCGGGACAGGGGCGAGAGGCTACACCTTC. Looking up the rest from reference TRBV18 and TRBJ1-2 gives the full variable domain: NAGVMQNPRHLVRRRGQEARLRCSPMKGHSHVYWYRQLPEEGLKFMVYLQKENIIDESGMPKERFSAEFPKEGPSILRIQQVVRGDSAAYFCASSPGTGARGYTFGSGTRLTVV.

V usage is TRBV5-1 and J usage is TRBJ2-5; D unclear. V lost 0 bases and J 0 bases, leaving 6 bases between the germline ends. Germline V gene lookup returns CDR1 SGHRS and CDR2 YFSETQ. The CDR3 is 14 residues long. DNA of the CDR3: TGCGCCAGCAGCTTGGGGGGTAACCAAGAGACCCAGTACTTC. Translating gives CASSLGGNQETQYF.

The chain joins TRBV19 to TRBJ1-3; TRBD1 aligns across 11 bases. The CDR3 spans 16 residues. After removal of 6 bases from V and 8 bases from J, the junction contained 12 bases not matched to a gene. The germline V gene has CDR1 LNHDA and CDR2 SQIVND (reference sequence). DNA for the CDR3: TGTGCCAGTAGCCGTCCCCTAGGACAGGGGGCAGACACCATATATTTT. Its protein is CASSRPLGQGADTIYF.

The gene calls are TRBV5-8 and TRBJ2-1; D is uncertain. The germline V gene encodes CDR1 SGHTS and CDR2 YDEGEE. The CDR3 length is 15 residues. V lost 5 bases, J lost 9 bases, and 21 bases lay in between. The CDR3, as DNA: TGTGCCAGCAGACCGGCCAGGATCGCCGTGGGTGAGCAGTTCTTC. Its protein product is CASRPARIAVGEQFF.

The chain combines TRBV6-1 with TRBJ1-5; 9 nucleotides line up with TRBD1. V was clipped by 1 base and J by 7 bases; unmatched bases: 5. CDR3 length: 15 amino acids. Per germline, CDR1 MNHNS and CDR2 SASEGT. The CDR3: CASSEGTGEVQPQHF. CDR3 bases: TGTGCCAGCAGTGAAGGGACAGGGGAGGTACAGCCCCAGCATTTT.

CDR3 residues: CSVDRVSGANVLTF. DNA for the CDR3: TGCAGCGTTGACAGGGTATCTGGGGCCAACGTCCTGACTTTC. The chain joins TRBV29-1 to TRBJ2-6, with D maybe TRBD1 (5 bases). This CDR3 is built from 14 residues. V lost 3 bases and J lost 1, with 7 bases in between. The V gene's germline CDR1 is SQVTM and CDR2 ANQGSEA.